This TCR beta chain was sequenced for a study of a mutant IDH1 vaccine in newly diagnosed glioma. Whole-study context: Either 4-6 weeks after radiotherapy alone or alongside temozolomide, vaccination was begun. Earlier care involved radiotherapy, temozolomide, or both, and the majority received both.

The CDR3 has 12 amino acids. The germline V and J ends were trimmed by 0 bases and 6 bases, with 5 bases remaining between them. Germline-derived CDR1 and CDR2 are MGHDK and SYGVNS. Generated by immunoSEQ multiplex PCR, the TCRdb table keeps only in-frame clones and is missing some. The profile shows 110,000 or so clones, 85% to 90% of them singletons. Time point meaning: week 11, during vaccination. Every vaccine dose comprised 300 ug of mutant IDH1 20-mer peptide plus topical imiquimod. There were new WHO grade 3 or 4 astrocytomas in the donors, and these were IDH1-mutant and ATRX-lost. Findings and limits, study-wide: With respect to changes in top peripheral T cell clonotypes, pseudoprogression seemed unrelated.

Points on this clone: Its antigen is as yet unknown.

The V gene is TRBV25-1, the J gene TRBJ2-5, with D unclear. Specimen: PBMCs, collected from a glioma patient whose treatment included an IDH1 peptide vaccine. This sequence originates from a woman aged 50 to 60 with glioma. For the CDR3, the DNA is TGTGCCAGCAGTGAATATAGGAAGACCCAGTACTTC. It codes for CASSEYRKTQYF. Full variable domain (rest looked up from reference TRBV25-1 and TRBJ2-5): EADIYQTPRYLVIGTGKKITLECSQTMGHDKMYWYQQDPGMELHLIHYSYGVNSTEKGDLSSESTVSRIRTEHFPLTLESARPSHTSQYLCASSEYRKTQYFGPGTRLLVL.